The 10 T cell receptor beta chains presented below share a single source sample, sequenced in a study of blood T cell repertoires in COVID-19. Libraries were prepared by immunoSEQ multiplex PCR; TCRdb keeps only in-frame clonotypes and omits some of them. Of around 200,000 clones detected, around 85% appear once; the ten largest clones hold 9.5% to 15%. Sequencing was done on a sample of peripheral blood. These receptors originate from a woman between 50 and 59 years old with acute or convalescent COVID-19.

This clone was picked up a small number of times. The genes are TRBV2 and TRBJ2-3; tentative D call: TRBD2 (5 bases). The V gene's germline CDR1 is SNHLY and CDR2 FYNNEI. The CDR3 is made up of 15 amino acids. V shed 6 bases and J shed 0 bases, with 13 bases lying between them. The CDR3 region is CASRGGQLSTDTQYF. The CDR3 coding sequence is TGTGCCAGCAGAGGAGGCCAGCTAAGCACAGATACGCAGTATTTT.

J is TRBJ1-2 and V is TRBV10-3; maybe TRBD1 (6 bases). The CDR3 contains 13 residues. Trimming stripped 8 bases from V and 5 bases from J, with 15 bases between. CDR1 and CDR2 from the germline V gene are ENHRY and SYGVKD. CDR3 coding DNA: TGTGCCATCCGGGGGGACAACGCTTATGGCTACACCTTC. It is translated as CAIRGDNAYGYTF.

The chain combines TRBV3-1 (or the pseudogene TRBV3-2) with TRBJ2-1, with D possibly TRBD2 on 6 matching bases. In germline, CDR1 is LGHDT, CDR2 YNNKEL (reference sequence). Trimming removed 4 bases at V and 10 bases at J, with 23 bases between. The CDR3 is 16 residues long. The CDR3 region is CASSRAGGADPREQFF. CDR3 nucleotides: TGTGCCAGCAGCCGGGCAGGAGGGGCGGACCCCCGCGAGCAGTTCTTC.

As DNA, the CDR3 is TGTGCCACCAGTGAAACAGGGGGCCTCTCCTACGAGCAGTACTTC. Translation: CATSETGGLSYEQYF. The rearrangement links TRBV24-1 to TRBJ2-7; 9 bases line up with TRBD1. Germline trimming cut 4 bases from V and 0 bases from J; bases unmatched to any gene: 3. Germline assignment: CDR1 KGHDR and CDR2 SFDVKD. CDR3 length equals 15 residues.

The chain recombines TRBV12-3 or TRBV12-4 with TRBJ2-7, with D possibly being TRBD2 (5 bases). There are 11 residues in the CDR3. Trimming took off 3 bases at V and 9 bases at J, with 9 bases between the two ends. The CDR3 spells CASSFRGRQYF. DNA for the CDR3: TGTGCCAGCAGTTTTCGAGGGAGGCAGTACTTC.

The chain uses TRBV7-2 and TRBJ2-1; 12 nucleotides agree with TRBD2. Germline trimming cut 5 bases from V and 4 bases from J; bases unmatched to any gene: 9. The CDR3 is made up of 17 amino acids. In germline, CDR1 is SGHTA, CDR2 FQGNSA. Here the CDR3 reads CASSPKLAGGLYNEQFF. CDR3 DNA: TGTGCCAGCAGCCCTAAACTAGCGGGGGGACTTTACAATGAGCAGTTCTTC. The full variable domain, with the rest looked up from reference TRBV7-2 and TRBJ2-1, is GAGVSQSPSNKVTEKGKDVELRCDPISGHTALYWYRQSLGQGLEFLIYFQGNSAPDKSGLPSDRFSAERTGGSVSTLTIQRTQQEDSAVYLCASSPKLAGGLYNEQFFGPGTRLTVL.

The genes are TRBV3-1 (or the pseudogene TRBV3-2) and TRBJ1-3, with 10 positions matching TRBD1. With 3 bases clipped from V and 4 bases from J, the junction kept 9 bases outside the gene matches. Germline lookup yields CDR1 LGHDT and CDR2 YNNKEL (reference sequence). This CDR3 is built from 17 residues. The CDR3 spells CASSHRGTGASGNTIYF. The CDR3 DNA is TGTGCCAGCAGCCATCGTGGGACAGGGGCCTCCGGAAACACCATATATTTT.

The chain combines TRBV9 with TRBJ2-4; 7 bases match TRBD2. The CDR3 is 17 residues long. The germline CDR1 and CDR2 sequences are SGDLS and YYNGEE. V was clipped by 4 bases and J by 0 bases; unmatched bases: 10. CDR3 nucleotide sequence: TGTGCCAGCAGCACTGGGGGGGTTGACCTAGCCAAAAACATTCAGTACTTC. Encoded protein: CASSTGGVDLAKNIQYF.

The chain links TRBV9 to TRBJ1-2; maybe TRBD1 (6 bases). Germline V gene sequence: CDR1 SGDLS, CDR2 YYNGEE. V was cut by 3 bases and J by 9 bases, with 12 bases left in between. The CDR3 is made up of 12 amino acids. Here the CDR3 DNA reads TGTGCCAGCAGCGGATACAGGGTTAGCTACACCTTC. Translated: CASSGYRVSYTF.

The chain uses TRBV5-1 and TRBJ1-6; TRBD1 agrees at 9 bases. This CDR3 spans 17 amino acids. V lost 0 bases to trimming and J lost 7 bases; unmatched junction nucleotides: 8. Germline V gene sequence: CDR1 SGHRS, CDR2 YFSETQ. The CDR3 region is CASSLASRQGGNSPLHF. The CDR3 DNA is TGCGCCAGCAGCTTGGCCTCGAGACAGGGGGGAAATTCACCCCTCCACTTT.